The entry that follows covers one T cell receptor beta chain sequence. Its antigen is still unknown. This record belongs to a study of cytomegalovirus exposure and HLA in healthy donors. Overall study results and limits: Productive status was seen about 87% or about 30% of the time for most TCR beta V segments in an earlier analysis. A later analysis linked a missense DCLRE1C variant to TCR beta V- and J-gene trimming. Reported performance of the classifier showed diagnosis of cytomegalovirus status with high specificity and sensitivity. Usually a TCR sequence was rare, but some public TCRs were found in many donors.

Looked up from germline, CDR1 is KGHSH and CDR2 is LQKENI. The CDR3 is made up of 17 amino acids. V lost 3 bases and J 5 bases, leaving 19 bases between the germline ends. 60 Vbeta and 13 Jbeta primers were used in PCR. Sequencing was performed with immunoSEQ multiplex PCR; in TCRdb, only in-frame clones are kept and a portion is missing. The table includes 150,000 to 200,000 clones, 70% to 85% detected once. The sequencing sample was made of PBMCs. This TCR came from a woman aged 25-40 years in good health and CMV-seronegative. The rearrangement uses TRBV18 and TRBJ2-2, with D perhaps TRBD2 (5 bases). This CDR3 is CASSPSTRAARTGELFF. The CDR3 DNA follows: TGTGCCAGCTCACCCTCCACGCGGGCAGCAAGGACCGGGGAGCTGTTTTTT.